This T cell receptor beta chain comes out of a study of follicular helper T cells after annual influenza vaccination (dated by TCRdb to about 2017). For context, the study as a whole: Blood was collected on days 0, 7 and 28 after each seasonal influenza vaccination. To look at recall of cTfh clones, some subjects were tracked through successive annual vaccinations covering the 2013-2014, 2014-2015 and 2015-2016 seasons. One week after vaccination, a second recruited cohort of more than nine subjects (Table S1) displayed a similar ICOS+CD38+ cTfh response. Multi-year samples were available for six subjects, with four spanning two vaccination seasons and two spanning three seasons. Samples from 2013-2014 were cryopreserved, whereas samples from about 2015 were processed immediately after collection. Study-wide findings and limitations: When influenza clone enrichment was assessed, the possibility that the much larger non-cTfh compartments were undersampled could not be excluded. ICOS+CD38+ cTfh clonality correlated with the frequency of that population, and its change correlated with the change in circulating plasmablast frequency. Day 7 ICOS+CD38+ clones were most often found later in ICOS-CD38- cTfh, suggesting that subset may serve as a memory reservoir. Only about 10-22% of analyzed cells yielded productive TCRB sequences, so sampling of rare clonotypes was not possible. Successive annual vaccinations recalled a recurring oligoclonal ICOS+CD38+ cTfh response that included tetramer and AIM influenza-specific clonotypes.

V is cut back by 6 bases and J by 4 bases, with 11 bases in the junction unmatched. The CDR3 contains 16 residues, cysteine and phenylalanine counted. Only the CDR3 DNA is retained, 48 bases long and in frame from the first base. The germline V gene specifies SGHAT as CDR1 and FQNNGV as CDR2. The sample's time point label, in plain terms: 2014-2015 season, pre-vaccination. Adults were given seasonal inactivated influenza vaccine (Fluvarix), and sorted blood CD4 subsets were followed by TCRB sequencing before and after vaccination. To be eligible, subjects had to be community-dwelling and could not have received an influenza vaccine during the previous 6 months. Subjects were excluded for influenza vaccine contraindications, substance abuse, HIV/AIDS, active malignancy, immunomodulatory medication, or active illness such as respiratory infection. At each time point, about 35 to 110 mL of blood was collected. Either Ficoll-Paque PLUS or SepMate separation was used to isolate PBMC. CXCR5- memory CD4 T cells were sorted as a comparison non-Tfh subset. Before DNA was extracted, the cell subsets were sorted from PBMC using a BD FACS Aria.

On this clone itself: No antigen is known for it. No much larger clonotype is one base removed from it; base qualities were not supplied.

Receptor amplification or capture employed the immunoSEQ multiplex PCR assay. Adaptive Biotechnologies handled the TCRB amplification, library preparation, sequencing and preliminary bioinformatics at Survey level resolution. The original methods were these. In R, clonality was calculated as 1 minus the normalized Shannon entropy, and the Gini index was computed using the R package ineq. The overlap score was defined as the summed counts of shared sequences divided by the total counts of all sequences in both compared samples. Significance of shared clonotypes was assessed by Fisher's exact test, with a theoretical repertoire of 10^7 TCRB sequences assumed. The table comes from immuneACCESS by way of TCRdb, which keeps in-frame sequences with V and J called. Part of the clones is missing from these tables; in studies checked, under half for an unresolved V gene and the rest for unknown reasons. The V and J calls and the clone size are those of that table, but D and trimming were determined from the DNA. A total of 11,000 to 15,000 clones appear in this sample, 84% of them only once. Roughly 0.28% of the sample goes to the ten largest clones.

The chain uses TRBV11-2 and TRBJ1-3; 8 nucleotides in the junction match TRBD1. The receptor was derived from an adult who received the influenza vaccine. Sequencing used CXCR5- memory CD4+ T cells sorted from blood, obtained on the day of influenza vaccination. Taken with the paper, the label for cell subset or site translates to: CXCR5- memory CD4 T cells. The nucleotide sequence reads as follows: TGTGCCAGCAGGGACTGGACAGGGCCACCCGGAAACACCATATATTTT. This translates into CASRDWTGPPGNTIYF.